Sequencing of this T cell receptor beta chain was carried out in a study of CD8+CD57+ T cells in acquired aplastic anemia (dated by TCRdb to 2016 to 2018). About the study as a whole: DNA extracted from sorted CD4+ and CD8+ cells had a mean of about 3.2 ug, with a range of roughly 0.19 to 27.4 ug. For healthy donor samples, the average read count was about 9.9 million for CD4+ cells and approximately 11 million for CD8+ cells. Overall results and qualifications from the work: Between patients and healthy controls, no significant difference in CD8+ Simpson's diversity was found (P=0.060). About 29 CD8+ CDR3 sequences were found to be shared between patients and controls, but these sequences appeared to be highly expressed in patients and within the immunodominant clones of the patients.

Profiling of TCR beta VDJ combinations and CDR3 sequences used genomic DNA as the template. An Illumina HiSeq 2000 was used for TCR repertoire sequencing. Under the source paper's analysis protocol: Repertoire assessment relied on Simpson's diversity index, CDR3 size and DJ length profiles, and TRBV/TRBJ rearrangement plots. The immunodominant clone was defined as the most abundant DNA sequence in deep sequencing data. CDR3 amino acid sequences were checked for sharing across subjects and were also compared against the VDJdb database and published repertoires. Using fastp at Q25 and MiXCR, TCRdb reprocessed the public reads and kept productive beta chains. Each CDR3 protein gets just one entry, which takes the most common genes and DNA from the rows behind it. TCRdb, not the original authors, processed these V and J calls. The sample data list 68,000 or so distinct CDR3 sequences, and approximately 50% of these were observed just once. The ten most abundant clones make up about 8.3% of the sample.

This clonotype was counted once. No antigen is known for it. Base qualities are not at hand, and no much larger clone is one base apart. A single read counts as weak evidence. According to the germline V gene (reference sequence), CDR1 reads SEHNR and CDR2 reads FQNEAQ. Trimming at the junction amounts to 1 base on V and 0 bases on J, and the germline ends lie 7 bases apart. Inclusive of the bounding cysteine and phenylalanine, the CDR3 is 14 residues long. The retained sequence is limited to the CDR3, 42 bases, with the frame set at the first base. The study deep-sequenced TCR repertoires of sorted CD4+ and CD8+ blood T cells from severe aplastic anemia patients and healthy subjects. Ficoll-Paque density gradient centrifugation was used to isolate peripheral blood mononuclear cells. Before DNA extraction, CD4+ and CD8+ T cells were sorted with FACS or magnetic beads.

The sequenced sample consisted of sorted CD4+, CD8+, or CD8+CD57+ T cells (not recorded which) from PBMCs. Here the chain combines TRBV7-9 and TRBJ2-7, with no reliable assignment of the D segment. The TCR originated in a human donor in good health, serving as a control. The CDR3 reads as follows: CASSLGRFSYEQYF. In nucleotide form, the sequence is TGTGCCAGCAGCTTAGGGAGATTCTCCTACGAGCAGTACTTC.